This T cell receptor (beta chain) is from a study of cytomegalovirus exposure and HLA in healthy donors. Across the study: Of several hundred genotyped donors, about 80% grouped in the Caucasian-associated ancestry cluster. Study conclusions and caveats: A later analysis linked a missense variant in DCLRE1C to the trimming of TCR beta V and J genes.

Germline lookup yields CDR1 SGHRS and CDR2 YFSETQ. The V end was cut by 3 bases, the J end by 7 bases, with 16 bases between. This CDR3 spans 14 amino acids. Points on this clone: Antigen: not known.

Primers for the PCR totalled 60 Vbeta and 13 Jbeta. The repertoire was sequenced with immunoSEQ multiplex PCR; TCRdb's copy has only in-frame clones and lacks some. This listing includes 45,000 to 60,000 clones. The source material was PBMCs. The gene calls are TRBV5-1 and TRBJ1-2, with D possibly being TRBD1 (6 bases). The TCR comes from a male donor in good health and CMV-seronegative. The CDR3 coding sequence is TGCGCCAGCAGCTGGGAAACAGGGAGAGGTGGCTACACCTTC. It codes for CASSWETGRGGYTF.